These T cell receptor beta chains were read from a single sample in a study of identical twins. TCRdb re-called the 5' RACE reads with MiXCR, one entry per CDR3 protein. The table includes 500,000 to 550,000 distinct CDR3 sequences, about 22% detected once. These same data were also listed under a study on yellow fever vaccine responses in identical twins.

The sequencing input was CD4+ T cells sorted from blood. These receptors were obtained from a woman between 18 and 30 years old in good health. The conserved cysteine and the conserved F or W are not part of the CDR3 here. Fields, in order: V gene, J gene, CDR3 protein.

V: TRBV3-1
J: TRBJ2-1
CDR3: ASSPVGPGASGSNEQF

V: TRBV11-2
J: TRBJ2-3
CDR3: ASTHTRRGGIKHTSTDTQY

V: TRBV6-5
J: TRBJ1-1
CDR3: ASSFVQGGGMNTEAF

V: TRBV10-1
J: TRBJ2-3
CDR3: ASSRGATTDTQY

V: TRBV29-1
J: TRBJ2-2
CDR3: SVGTGLNTGELF

V: TRBV11-3
J: TRBJ2-7
CDR3: ASSLVDGSYEQY

V: TRBV5-4
J: TRBJ2-3
CDR3: ASSIGGPASTDTQY

V: TRBV6-2/TRBV6-3
J: TRBJ1-4
CDR3: ASSYSTGQNEKLF

V: TRBV24-1
J: TRBJ2-2
CDR3: ATSDPASGNTGELF

V: TRBV7-9
J: TRBJ1-5
CDR3: ASSLGDSPNQPQH

V: TRBV7-3
J: TRBJ1-1
CDR3: ASSLKDRTEAF

V: TRBV27
J: TRBJ2-7
CDR3: ASSFGGAGAYYEQY

V: TRBV10-2
J: TRBJ2-5
CDR3: ASSGVAGGPSTQY

V: TRBV7-8
J: TRBJ2-5
CDR3: ASSLGGFSQARATETQY

V: TRBV3-1
J: TRBJ2-7
CDR3: ASSQDRASGRIQY

V: TRBV3-1
J: TRBJ2-7
CDR3: ASSQDPYNYEQY

V: TRBV12-3/TRBV12-4
J: TRBJ2-5
CDR3: ASSPGTGGEETQY

V: TRBV10-2
J: TRBJ2-3
CDR3: ASSESRGRASTQY

V: TRBV7-9
J: TRBJ2-2
CDR3: ASTGFTGELF

V: TRBV11-2
J: TRBJ2-4
CDR3: ASSFLGTGAELAKNIQY

V: TRBV7-2
J: TRBJ2-7
CDR3: ASAGSNFEQY

V: TRBV15
J: TRBJ1-2
CDR3: ATSRDLVGYT

V: TRBV12-3/TRBV12-4
J: TRBJ2-5
CDR3: ASSLRYGAKETQY

V: TRBV5-1
J: TRBJ1-2
CDR3: ASSGQGDGYT

V: TRBV11-2
J: TRBJ2-3
CDR3: ASSLVGGSGNTDTQY

V: TRBV28
J: TRBJ2-1
CDR3: ASRQGQGYNEQF

V: TRBV5-1
J: TRBJ2-1
CDR3: ASSLTQLDEQF

V: TRBV12-3/TRBV12-4
J: TRBJ1-5
CDR3: ASSAYWDRGRGHSNQPQH

V: TRBV3-1
J: TRBJ2-5
CDR3: ASSRDRVQETQY

V: TRBV3-1
J: TRBJ2-2
CDR3: ASSQGLVPANTGELF

V: TRBV5-6
J: TRBJ1-5
CDR3: ASSLGQINQPQH

V: TRBV20-1
J: TRBJ1-1
CDR3: SARDYRDTNTEAF

V: TRBV3-1
J: TRBJ2-2
CDR3: ASSLGLSYNGELF

V: TRBV5-1
J: TRBJ2-1
CDR3: ASSLGLAAHNEQF

V: TRBV5-1
J: TRBJ2-3
CDR3: ASSTGKGTDTQY

V: TRBV7-6
J: TRBJ1-1
CDR3: ASSLRTGQNTEAF

V: TRBV7-7
J: TRBJ2-1
CDR3: ASSLTTGHSSYNEQF

V: TRBV29-1
J: TRBJ2-1
CDR3: SVVVSLTYNEQF

V: TRBV12-3/TRBV12-4
J: TRBJ2-3
CDR3: ATSRGGARYTDTQY

V: TRBV20-1
J: TRBJ2-3
CDR3: SAREDTQY

V: TRBV7-9
J: TRBJ2-2
CDR3: ASSSRQFTGELF

V: TRBV13
J: TRBJ2-4
CDR3: ASSSAGQKVGNIQY

V: TRBV28
J: TRBJ2-1
CDR3: ASQPPASGSNEQF

V: TRBV11-1
J: TRBJ2-5
CDR3: ASSLRMGQNQETQY

V: TRBV7-9
J: TRBJ1-1
CDR3: ASTLPGRTTEAF

V: TRBV27
J: TRBJ2-1
CDR3: ASTSAQGYNEQF

V: TRBV5-5
J: TRBJ2-7
CDR3: ASSRGDRSYEQY

V: TRBV10-3
J: TRBJ1-2
CDR3: AISDRGWFRVGYT

V: TRBV7-4
J: TRBJ2-1
CDR3: ASSQQRRTSGRGNEQF

V: TRBV25-1
J: TRBJ2-1
CDR3: ASTGTGMSNEQF

V: TRBV11-3
J: TRBJ2-1
CDR3: ASSMRQSPYNEQF

V: TRBV6-1
J: TRBJ2-3
CDR3: ASKSEPSTDTQY

V: TRBV6-5
J: TRBJ2-2
CDR3: ASSYTTSTGELF

V: TRBV4-1
J: TRBJ2-2
CDR3: ASSLGQGLLDGELF

V: TRBV5-1
J: TRBJ2-7
CDR3: ASSGTGANYEQY

V: TRBV9
J: TRBJ2-3
CDR3: ASSVDGGTQY

V: TRBV12-3/TRBV12-4
J: TRBJ1-5
CDR3: ASSLTVAAQPQH

V: TRBV12-3/TRBV12-4
J: TRBJ2-7
CDR3: ASRTGFEQY

V: TRBV5-1
J: TRBJ1-2
CDR3: ASSLNTVANYGYT